This TCR beta chain was recovered during a study of blood T cell repertoires in COVID-19. Turning to the study itself: Italy, Spain and the United States were the sources of the convalescent and acute COVID-19 samples.

The CDR3 consists of 13 residues. V gave up 4 bases and J gave up 3 bases, with 6 bases separating them. Germline V gene data show CDR1 as LGHDT and CDR2 as YNNKEL (reference sequence). Sequencing used immunoSEQ multiplex PCR; TCRdb keeps in-frame clones, though not all of them. The sample holds approximately 220,000 clones, just under 90% seen once. Donors in Cohort 3 counted as recovered after two negative PCRs, clearance, or symptom resolution. The chain links TRBV3-1 (or the pseudogene TRBV3-2) to TRBJ2-2; D gene uncertain. The sequence was collected from a man in his thirties or forties who had recovered from COVID-19. The sample was PBMCs or T cells enriched from blood (not recorded which). For the CDR3, the DNA is TGTGCCAGCAGCCTGCACTACACCGGGGAGCTGTTTTTT. It codes for CASSLHYTGELFF.